This entry lists 3 T cell receptor beta chains sequenced from one sample in a study of cytomegalovirus exposure and HLA in healthy donors (dated by TCRdb to about 2017). Receptor amplification or capture employed the immunoSEQ multiplex PCR assay. For the multiplex PCR, a mixture combining 60 forward primers for TCR Vbeta segments and 13 reverse primers for TCR Jbeta segments was used. The clones in this table, taken by TCRdb from immuneACCESS, are in-frame only. Not every clone is retained; where verified, under half of the shortfall comes from an unresolved V gene, and the cause of the rest is unknown. Across this sample there are 60,000 to 80,000 clones, with 62% seen only once. The ten biggest clones cover 2.5% to 3% of the sample. The sequencing input was PBMCs. The receptors shown here come from a man between 25 and 39 years old in good health and CMV-seronegative.

The sample holds a few counts of this clone. The J gene is TRBJ1-6, the V gene TRBV19; no clear D. V was shortened by 7 bases and J by 0 bases, with 13 bases between the two germline ends. CDR3 length: 16 residues. Germline assignment: CDR1 LNHDA and CDR2 SQIVND (reference sequence). The CDR3 here is CASMWRPDSYNSPLHF. Written as DNA, the CDR3 is TGTGCCAGTATGTGGAGGCCCGACTCCTATAATTCACCCCTCCACTTT.

The CDR3 DNA follows: TGCGCCAGCATCCGTTCGCGGGAAAGCACAGATACGCAGTATTTT. Translating it yields CASIRSRESTDTQYF. V is TRBV4-1 and J is TRBJ2-3; weak D call: TRBD2 (6 bases). Trimming stripped 7 bases from V and 0 bases from J, with 14 bases between. The CDR3 length is 15 residues. Germline assignment: CDR1 MGHRA and CDR2 YSYEKL.

J is TRBJ1-1 and V is TRBV14; D gene unclear. With 7 bases removed from V and 0 bases from J, the gap between germline ends came to 9 bases. The CDR3 sequence is 13 residues long. Per germline, CDR1 SGHDN and CDR2 FVKESK. Written as DNA, the CDR3 is TGTGCCAGCACCAACTACATGAACACTGAAGCTTTCTTT. Its protein is CASTNYMNTEAFF.